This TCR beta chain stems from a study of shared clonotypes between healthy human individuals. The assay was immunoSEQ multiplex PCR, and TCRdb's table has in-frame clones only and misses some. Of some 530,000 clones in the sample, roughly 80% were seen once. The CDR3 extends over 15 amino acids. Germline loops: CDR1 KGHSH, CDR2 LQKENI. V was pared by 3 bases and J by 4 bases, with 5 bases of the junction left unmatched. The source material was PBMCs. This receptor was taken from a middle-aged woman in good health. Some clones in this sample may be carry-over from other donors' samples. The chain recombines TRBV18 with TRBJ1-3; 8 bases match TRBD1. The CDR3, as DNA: TGTGCCAGCTCACCCGGGACAGGCTCAGGAAACACCATATATTTT. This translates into CASSPGTGSGNTIYF.